These T cell receptor beta chains were read from a single sample in a study of tumor-infiltrating lymphocytes in primary liver carcinoma. One entry per CDR3 protein, called by TCRdb with MiXCR from the multiplex PCR reads. The sample shows about 190,000 distinct CDR3 sequences, about 85% of them seen only once. Sequenced: tumor tissue from primary liver carcinoma. These receptors originate from a man aged 40-50 years with primary liver carcinoma and hepatitis B virus infection. Each CDR3 is given with its conserved first and last residue. Each record gives: D gene, V gene, J gene, clone size, CDR3 DNA, CDR3 protein. The D gene is left open where the match is weak. Rows may omit the clone size; those that give it use once, few, many or a size class.

d_call: TRBD2; v_call: TRBV29-1; j_call: TRBJ2-3; clone_size: NA; cdr3_nt: TGCAGGGTTGCAGGGAGAAGCGGGAGCTGTAGAGCGCAGTATTTT; cdr3_aa: CRVAGRSGSCRAQYF
d_call: NA; v_call: TRBV7-2; j_call: TRBJ2-7; clone_size: NA; cdr3_nt: TGTGCCAGCAGACCTAGAGGGGGCTCCTACGAGCAGTACTTC; cdr3_aa: CASRPRGGSYEQYF
d_call: NA; v_call: TRBV28; j_call: TRBJ2-5; clone_size: once; cdr3_nt: TGTGCCAGCAGTTTAGGAACCCTCATTCAAGAGGCCCAGTACTTC; cdr3_aa: CASSLGTLIQEAQYF
d_call: NA; v_call: TRBV29-1; j_call: TRBJ2-3; clone_size: NA; cdr3_nt: TGCAGCGTTGAGGGCGGGGCCGATATCACAGATATGCAGTATTTT; cdr3_aa: CSVEGGADITDMQYF
d_call: NA; v_call: TRBV10-3; j_call: TRBJ1-2; clone_size: NA; cdr3_nt: TGTGCCAACAGTGACTCGAAAGAGCACTTTGGCTACACCTTC; cdr3_aa: CANSDSKEHFGYTF
d_call: NA; v_call: TRBV5-1; j_call: TRBJ2-7; clone_size: NA; cdr3_nt: TGCGCCAACAGCTTAGAAGGGACCTACGAGCAATACTTC; cdr3_aa: CANSLEGTYEQYF
d_call: NA; v_call: TRBV11-2; j_call: TRBJ2-6; clone_size: NA; cdr3_nt: TGTGCTACCCAGCGGCCCCGCTCTGGGGTCAACGTCCTGACTTTC; cdr3_aa: CATQRPRSGVNVLTF
d_call: TRBD1; v_call: TRBV6-1; j_call: TRBJ1-4; clone_size: NA; cdr3_nt: TGTGCCAGCAGTAAGGACAGGGAGATTGAAAAACAGTTTTTT; cdr3_aa: CASSKDREIEKQFF
d_call: TRBD1; v_call: TRBV7-8; j_call: TRBJ2-1; clone_size: many; cdr3_nt: TGTGCCAGCAGCGACAGGGGGGCTCTACGGCTTGAGCAGTTCTTC; cdr3_aa: CASSDRGALRLEQFF
d_call: NA; v_call: TRBV4-3; j_call: TRBJ2-2; clone_size: NA; cdr3_nt: TGCACTAGCTGCCCCCAACGCACCGGGGAGCTTTTTTTT; cdr3_aa: CTSCPQRTGELFF
d_call: NA; v_call: TRBV4-1; j_call: TRBJ2-3; clone_size: NA; cdr3_nt: TGCGCCAGCACCCAAGAATACCAGAGGGGACCCCATTTT; cdr3_aa: CASTQEYQRGPHF
d_call: NA; v_call: TRBV4-1; j_call: TRBJ2-5; clone_size: NA; cdr3_nt: TGCGCCAGCATTCACGCGGGACAGACCCAAGAGACCCAGTACTTC; cdr3_aa: CASIHAGQTQETQYF
d_call: TRBD2; v_call: TRBV13; j_call: TRBJ2-3; clone_size: many; cdr3_nt: TGTGCCAGCAGTCAAGGAGGGAGGGGCACAGATACGCAGTATTTT; cdr3_aa: CASSQGGRGTDTQYF
d_call: NA; v_call: TRBV28; j_call: TRBJ2-7; clone_size: once; cdr3_nt: TGTGCCAGCGCCCCGAGGCAATCCTACGAGCAGTACTTC; cdr3_aa: CASAPRQSYEQYF
d_call: TRBD1; v_call: TRBV5-4; j_call: TRBJ2-7; clone_size: NA; cdr3_nt: TGTGCCAGTAGCCCAGGTCCCGGGACAGGGTATAGAGGTTTACACTACGAGCAGTACTTC; cdr3_aa: CASSPGPGTGYRGLHYEQYF
d_call: TRBD1; v_call: TRBV12-3/TRBV12-4; j_call: TRBJ1-5; clone_size: NA; cdr3_nt: TGTGGCAGCAGTTCAGGGATGGGACAGCCCCAGCATTTC; cdr3_aa: CGSSSGMGQPQHF